These 2 T cell receptor beta chains share one sample of origin, sequenced in a study of OX40 agonist ivuxolimab in advanced cancers. The assay was immunoSEQ multiplex PCR, and TCRdb's table has in-frame clones only and misses some. Altogether about 80,000 clones are present, about 90% being singletons, with the ten largest covering about 9.4%. The sample consisted of CD4+ or CD8+ T cells sorted from blood, taken in a trial of the OX40 agonist ivuxolimab. These receptors were collected from an adult with an advanced solid tumor such as melanoma, head and neck, liver or kidney cancer.

This sequence joins TRBV5-6 and TRBJ2-1; D gene unclear. V shed 0 bases and J shed 0 bases, with 7 bases lying between them. CDR3 length: 15 residues. Looked up from germline, CDR1 is SGHDT and CDR2 is YYEEEE. CDR3 in DNA: TGTGCCAGCAGCTTGGCGCGCAGCTCCTACAATGAGCAGTTCTTC. This gives the protein CASSLARSSYNEQFF.

The chain has TRBV7-2 and TRBJ1-5; a weak D match, TRBD1 (5 bases). Trimming cost V 0 bases and J 4 bases, with 13 bases left between them. The germline V gene encodes CDR1 SGHTA and CDR2 FQGNSA. The CDR3 runs to 16 residues. In nucleotides, the CDR3 is TGTGCCAGCAGCTTAGCGGTCGGGGGACTGAATCAGCCCCAGCATTTT. Amino acid sequence: CASSLAVGGLNQPQHF.